This T cell receptor (beta chain) is drawn from a study of early T cells in non-severe SARS-CoV-2 infection. Molecules of cDNA were individually given unique molecular identifiers that were attached to them. TCRdb independently ran MiXCR on the 5' RACE reads; one entry per CDR3 protein. The sample holds approximately 71,000 distinct CDR3 sequences, approximately 14% seen once. The germline V gene encodes CDR1 SGHAT and CDR2 FQNNGV. With 4 bases removed from V and 3 bases from J, the gap between germline ends came to 7 bases. The CDR3 covers 14 residues. Sequenced sample: whole blood. This TCR was recovered from an adult who was a healthcare worker with PCR-confirmed SARS-CoV-2 infection or an uninfected control (not recorded which). V gene TRBV11-2 combines with J gene TRBJ1-6; no clear D gene. This CDR3 reads CASSYGSYNSPLHF. The CDR3 nucleotides are TGTGCCAGCAGCTACGGCAGCTATAATTCACCCCTCCACTTT.